This TCR beta chain is from a study of blood T cell repertoires in COVID-19. Across the whole study: Some COVID-19 samples were acute and others convalescent; all came from the United States, Italy and Spain. In each case, the material was cDNA or gDNA derived from T cells, B-cell-depleted T cells, or PBMCs.

Original analysis: Amplification with reference gene primers provided the estimates of nucleated cell counts. Only in-frame clones appear in the TCRdb table, and some are missing; sequencing was by immunoSEQ multiplex PCR. The DNA gave D and trimming, while V, J and clone size come from that table. Among 95,000 to 150,000 clones listed, about 82% were seen once. Germline V lookup: CDR1 SGHDT, CDR2 YYEEEE. V lost 3 bases and J lost 0; bases outside the gene matches: 3. The CDR3 totals 14 residues. This receptor was taken from a man between 60 and 75 years old with active or convalescent COVID-19. The material sequenced was peripheral blood. The J gene is TRBJ2-7, the V gene TRBV5-6, with 7 bases matching TRBD1. The CDR3: CASSSGTVSYEQYF. Here the CDR3 DNA reads TGTGCCAGCAGCTCGGGGACAGTCTCCTACGAGCAGTACTTC.